This TCR beta chain was found in a study of T cell responses to AZD1222 COVID-19 vaccine. Findings and limits, study-wide: Spike-specific TCR breadth and depth were elevated following two AZD1222 doses. Clonal diversity may have been underestimated, and the donors were mostly white British, with more females than males. Among spike-specific TCRs, nearly half reportedly target unmutated variant regions.

TCRdb's copy holds only in-frame clones and misses some; the assay was immunoSEQ multiplex PCR. The sample lists 100,000 to 150,000 clones, 86% occurring once. Comment on this clone: Its antigen remains unidentified.

This clonotype was sampled from an adult in good health. This sample comprised peripheral blood, obtained on day 0 of AZD1222 vaccination.

The CDR3: CASSLGTNNEQFF. The CDR3, as DNA: TGTGCCAGCAGCCTCGGGACCAACAATGAGCAGTTCTTC. The chain joins TRBV5-5 to TRBJ2-1, with D possibly being TRBD1 or TRBD2 (5 bases each). CDR1 and CDR2 from the germline V gene are SGHKS and YYEKEE (reference sequence). V lost 4 bases, J lost 5 bases, and 10 bases lay in between. The CDR3 consists of 13 residues.